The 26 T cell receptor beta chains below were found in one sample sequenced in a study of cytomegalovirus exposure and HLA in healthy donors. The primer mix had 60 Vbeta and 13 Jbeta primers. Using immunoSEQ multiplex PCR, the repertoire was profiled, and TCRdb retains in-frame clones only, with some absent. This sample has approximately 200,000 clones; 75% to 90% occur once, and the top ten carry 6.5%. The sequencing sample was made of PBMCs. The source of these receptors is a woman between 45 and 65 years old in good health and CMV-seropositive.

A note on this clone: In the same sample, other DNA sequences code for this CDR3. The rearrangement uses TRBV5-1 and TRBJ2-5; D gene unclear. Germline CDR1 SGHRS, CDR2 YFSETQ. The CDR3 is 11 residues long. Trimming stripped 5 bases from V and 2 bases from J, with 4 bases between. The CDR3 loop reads CASSSQETQYF. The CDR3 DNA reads TGCGCCAGCAGTTCTCAAGAGACCCAGTACTTC.

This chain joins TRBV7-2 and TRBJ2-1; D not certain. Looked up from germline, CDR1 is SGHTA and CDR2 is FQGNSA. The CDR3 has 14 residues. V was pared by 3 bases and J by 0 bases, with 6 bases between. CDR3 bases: TGTGCCAGCAGCTTGGAGAGCTCCTACAATGAGCAGTTCTTC. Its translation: CASSLESSYNEQFF.

The CDR3, as DNA: TGCGCCAGCAGCTTATGGGGGGACACTGAAGCTTTCTTT. Encoded protein: CASSLWGDTEAFF. This chain connects TRBV5-1 to TRBJ1-1; D is perhaps TRBD1 (5 bases). This CDR3 region has 13 residues. CDR1 and CDR2 (germline): SGHRS, YFSETQ. Trimming removed 2 bases at V and 3 bases at J, with 8 bases between.

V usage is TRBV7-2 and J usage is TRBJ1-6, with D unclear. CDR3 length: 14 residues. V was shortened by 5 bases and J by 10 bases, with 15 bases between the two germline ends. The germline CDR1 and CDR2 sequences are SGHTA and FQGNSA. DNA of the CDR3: TGTGCCAGCAGCCGACCAGGTCAGACCTCACCCCTCCACTTT. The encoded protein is CASSRPGQTSPLHF.

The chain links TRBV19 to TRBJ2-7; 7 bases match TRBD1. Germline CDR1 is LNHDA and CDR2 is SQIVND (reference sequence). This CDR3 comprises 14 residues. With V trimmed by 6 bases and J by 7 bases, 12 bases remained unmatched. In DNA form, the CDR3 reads TGTGCCAGTAGCCCCCCGGGACAGACGAAGGAGCAGTACTTC. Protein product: CASSPPGQTKEQYF.

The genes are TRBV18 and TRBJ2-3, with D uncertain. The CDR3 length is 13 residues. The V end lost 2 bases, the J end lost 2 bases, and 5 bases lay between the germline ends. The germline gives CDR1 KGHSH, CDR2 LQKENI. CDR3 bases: TGTGCCAGCTCACCAGGCCACACAGATACGCAGTATTTT. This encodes CASSPGHTDTQYF.

CDR3 sequence: CATSENAYNEQFF. The CDR3 DNA follows: TGCGCCACCTCGGAGAATGCCTACAATGAGCAGTTCTTC. This rearrangement joins TRBV10-1 to TRBJ2-1; the D is unclear. The CDR3 covers 13 residues. Germline-derived CDR1 and CDR2 are WNHNN and SYGVQD (reference sequence). V shed 10 bases and J shed 2 bases, with 12 bases lying between them.

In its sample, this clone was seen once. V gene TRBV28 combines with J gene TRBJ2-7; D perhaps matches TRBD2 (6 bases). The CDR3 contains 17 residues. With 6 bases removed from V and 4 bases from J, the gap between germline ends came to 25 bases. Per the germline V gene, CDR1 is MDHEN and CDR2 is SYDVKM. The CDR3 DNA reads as TGTGCCAGCAGAGCCGATGGAGGGGCTCCCTACTCGTACGAGCAGTACTTC. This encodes CASRADGGAPYSYEQYF.

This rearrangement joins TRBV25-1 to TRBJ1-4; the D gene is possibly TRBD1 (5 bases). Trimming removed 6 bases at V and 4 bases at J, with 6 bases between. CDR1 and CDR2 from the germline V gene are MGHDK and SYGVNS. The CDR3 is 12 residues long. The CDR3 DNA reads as TGTGCCAGCAGGACAGTTAATGAAAAACTGTTTTTT. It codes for CASRTVNEKLFF.

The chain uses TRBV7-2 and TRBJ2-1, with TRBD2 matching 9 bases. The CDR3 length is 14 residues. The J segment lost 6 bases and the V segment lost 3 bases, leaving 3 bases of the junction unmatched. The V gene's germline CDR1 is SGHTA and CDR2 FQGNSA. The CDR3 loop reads CASSFGGGANEQFF. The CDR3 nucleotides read TGTGCCAGCAGCTTCGGCGGGGGGGCCAATGAGCAGTTCTTC.

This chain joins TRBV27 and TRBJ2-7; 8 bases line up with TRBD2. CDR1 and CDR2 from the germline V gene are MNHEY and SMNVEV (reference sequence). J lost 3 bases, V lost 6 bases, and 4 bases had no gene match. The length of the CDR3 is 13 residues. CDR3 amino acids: CASSPGLVYEQYF. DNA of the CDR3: TGTGCCAGCAGCCCGGGACTAGTCTACGAGCAGTACTTC.

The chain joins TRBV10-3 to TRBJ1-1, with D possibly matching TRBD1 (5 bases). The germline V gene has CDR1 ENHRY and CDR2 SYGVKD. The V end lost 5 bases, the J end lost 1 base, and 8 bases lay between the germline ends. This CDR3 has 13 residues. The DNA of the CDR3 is TGTGCCATCAGTACCGACAGGAACACTGAAGCTTTCTTT. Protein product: CAISTDRNTEAFF.

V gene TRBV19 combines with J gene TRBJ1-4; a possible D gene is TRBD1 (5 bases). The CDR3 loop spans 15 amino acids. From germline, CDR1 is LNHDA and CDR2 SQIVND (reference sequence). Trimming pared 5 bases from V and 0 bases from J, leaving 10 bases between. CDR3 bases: TGTGCCAGTAGTGAAACAGGAGCAACTAATGAAAAACTGTTTTTT. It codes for CASSETGATNEKLFF.

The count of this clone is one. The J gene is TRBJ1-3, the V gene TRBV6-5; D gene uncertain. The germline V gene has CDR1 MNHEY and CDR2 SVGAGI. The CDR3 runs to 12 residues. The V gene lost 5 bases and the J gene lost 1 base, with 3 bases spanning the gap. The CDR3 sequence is CASSTSGNTIYF. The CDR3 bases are TGTGCCAGCAGTACTTCTGGAAACACCATATATTTT.

The CDR3 nucleotides are TGTGCCAGTAGTATTACGGGGGGCGCGGGCCAAGAGACCCAGTACTTC. This codes for CASSITGGAGQETQYF. The V and J genes are TRBV19 and TRBJ2-5; the D gene is possibly TRBD2 (7 bases). The CDR3 is 16 amino acids. The germline V gene has CDR1 LNHDA and CDR2 SQIVND (reference sequence). The V and J ends lost 3 bases and 1 base respectively, with 15 bases between them.

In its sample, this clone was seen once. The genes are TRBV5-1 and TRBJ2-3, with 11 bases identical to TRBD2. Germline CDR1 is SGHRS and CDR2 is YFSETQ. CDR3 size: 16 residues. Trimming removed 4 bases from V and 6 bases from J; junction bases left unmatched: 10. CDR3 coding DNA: TGCGCCAGCAGCCCGACTAGCGGGAAGGTTTACGATACGCAGTATTTT. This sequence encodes CASSPTSGKVYDTQYF.

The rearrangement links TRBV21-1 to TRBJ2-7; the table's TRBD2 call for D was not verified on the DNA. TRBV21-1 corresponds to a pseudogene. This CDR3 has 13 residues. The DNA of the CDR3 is TGTGCCAGCAGCAAAGAGGCGGGACCCCATCCGTACTTC. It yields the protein CASSKEAGPHPYF.

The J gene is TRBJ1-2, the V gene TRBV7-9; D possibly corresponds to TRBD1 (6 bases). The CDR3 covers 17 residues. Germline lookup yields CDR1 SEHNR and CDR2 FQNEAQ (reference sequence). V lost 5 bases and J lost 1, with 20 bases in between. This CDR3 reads CASSPWDNENRNYGYTF. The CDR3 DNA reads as TGTGCCAGCAGCCCCTGGGACAATGAGAACCGTAACTATGGCTACACCTTC.

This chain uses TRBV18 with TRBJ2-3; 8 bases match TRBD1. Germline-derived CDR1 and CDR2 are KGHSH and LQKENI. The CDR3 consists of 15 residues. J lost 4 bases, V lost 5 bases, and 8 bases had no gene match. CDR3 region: CASSSGTGESDTQYF. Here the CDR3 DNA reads TGTGCCAGCTCATCGGGGACAGGAGAATCAGATACGCAGTATTTT. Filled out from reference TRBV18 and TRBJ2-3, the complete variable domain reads NAGVMQNPRHLVRRRGQEARLRCSPMKGHSHVYWYRQLPEEGLKFMVYLQKENIIDESGMPKERFSAEFPKEGPSILRIQQVVRGDSAAYFCASSSGTGESDTQYFGPGTRLTVL.

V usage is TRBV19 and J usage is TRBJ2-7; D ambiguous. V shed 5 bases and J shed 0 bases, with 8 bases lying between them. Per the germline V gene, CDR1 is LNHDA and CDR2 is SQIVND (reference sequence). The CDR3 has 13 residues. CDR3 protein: CASSQVFSYEQYF. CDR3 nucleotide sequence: TGTGCCAGTAGTCAGGTTTTCTCCTACGAGCAGTACTTC.

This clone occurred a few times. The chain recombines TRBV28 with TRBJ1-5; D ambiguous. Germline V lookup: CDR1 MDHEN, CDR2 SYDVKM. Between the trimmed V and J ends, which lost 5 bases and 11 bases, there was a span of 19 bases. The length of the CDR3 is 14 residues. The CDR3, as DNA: TGTGCCAGCAGTGAGGGCCTAGCGAGATGGTCCCAGCATTTT. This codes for CASSEGLARWSQHF. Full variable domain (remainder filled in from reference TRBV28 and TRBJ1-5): DVKVTQSSRYLVKRTGEKVFLECVQDMDHENMFWYRQDPGLGLRLIYFSYDVKMKEKGDIPEGYSVSREKKERFSLILESASTNQTSMYLCASSEGLARWSQHFGDGTRLSIL.

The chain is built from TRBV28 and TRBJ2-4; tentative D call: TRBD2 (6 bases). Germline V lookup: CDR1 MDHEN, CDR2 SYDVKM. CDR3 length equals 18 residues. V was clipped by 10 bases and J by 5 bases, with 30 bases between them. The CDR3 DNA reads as TGTGCCAACCGTATCCTTGGGACTCCCTTCCGGTCGGAAAACATTCAGTACTTC. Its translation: CANRILGTPFRSENIQYF.

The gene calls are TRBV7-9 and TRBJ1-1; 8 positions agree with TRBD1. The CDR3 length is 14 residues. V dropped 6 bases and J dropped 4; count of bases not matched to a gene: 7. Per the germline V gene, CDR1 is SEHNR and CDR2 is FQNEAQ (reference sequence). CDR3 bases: TGTGCCAGCAGACCTGACAGGGGAAGCACTGAAGCTTTCTTT. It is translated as CASRPDRGSTEAFF.

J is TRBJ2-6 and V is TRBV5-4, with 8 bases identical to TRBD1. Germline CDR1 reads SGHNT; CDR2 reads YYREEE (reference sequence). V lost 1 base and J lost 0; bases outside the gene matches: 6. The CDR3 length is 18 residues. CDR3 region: CASSLFGTGRSGANVLTF. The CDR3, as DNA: TGTGCCAGCAGCTTGTTCGGGACAGGCCGCTCTGGGGCCAACGTCCTGACTTTC. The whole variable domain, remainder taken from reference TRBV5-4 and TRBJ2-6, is ETGVTQSPTHLIKTRGQQVTLRCSSQSGHNTVSWYQQALGQGPQFIFQYYREEENGRGNFPPRFSGLQFPNYSSELNVNALELDDSALYLCASSLFGTGRSGANVLTFGAGSRLTVL.

In DNA, the CDR3 is TGTGCCATCAGTGAAAAGGGGCCGGGCTCCACAGATACGCAGTATTTT. The encoded protein is CAISEKGPGSTDTQYF. V is TRBV10-3 and J is TRBJ2-3, with D possibly being TRBD1 (5 bases). The CDR3 totals 16 residues. Trimming took 3 bases from V and 2 from J, leaving 15 bases between them. CDR1 is ENHRY, CDR2 SYGVKD, per germline.

CDR3 in DNA: TGTGCCACCAGCAGGGAAAACAGGGGTCTCCAGACCCAGTACTTC. This codes for CATSRENRGLQTQYF. V gene TRBV15 combines with J gene TRBJ2-5; TRBD1 aligns across 7 bases. The CDR3 sequence is 15 residues long. Germline CDR1 is LNHNV and CDR2 is YYDKDF (reference sequence). The V gene end was trimmed by 3 bases and the J gene end by 6 bases; junction bases not matched to a gene: 10.